Listed below are T cell receptor beta chains from one sample, sequenced in a study of CD8+ T cells in alopecia areata. TCRdb's copy holds only in-frame clones and misses some; the assay was immunoSEQ multiplex PCR. This table has about 140,000 clones, roughly nine tenths appearing once. Here the sequenced sample was CD8+ T cells sorted from blood, taken at week 4, from a patient treated with tofacitinib. These receptors all stem from a human donor with alopecia areata. The CDR3 runs from the conserved cysteine through the conserved F or W. D genes are given only for firm matches. Expanded clones get a size class; other rows say once, few or many, or leave the size out.

d_gene: TRBD2; j_gene: TRBJ2-1; v_gene: TRBV29-1; abundance: -; CDR3nt: TGCAGCGTTGACGATTCTAGCGGGACCGAGCAGTTCTTC; CDR3aa: CSVDDSSGTEQFF
d_gene: TRBD2; j_gene: TRBJ2-7; v_gene: TRBV19; abundance: -; CDR3nt: TGTGCCAGTAGTATTGGGCTAGCGGGACCCTACGAGCAGTACTTC; CDR3aa: CASSIGLAGPYEQYF
d_gene: TRBD2; j_gene: TRBJ2-7; v_gene: TRBV4-2; abundance: -; CDR3nt: TGTGCCAGCAGCCAAGCCGTCCCGCTAGCGGACTACGAGCAGTACTTC; CDR3aa: CASSQAVPLADYEQYF
d_gene: -; j_gene: TRBJ2-7; v_gene: TRBV29-1; abundance: -; CDR3nt: TGCAGCGTTGAAGGGAACGAGAACGAGCAGTACTTC; CDR3aa: CSVEGNENEQYF
d_gene: TRBD2; j_gene: TRBJ2-7; v_gene: TRBV5-1; abundance: -; CDR3nt: TGCGCCAGCAGCTCCAGCGGGAGGTACTCCTACGAGCAGTACTTC; CDR3aa: CASSSSGRYSYEQYF
d_gene: -; j_gene: TRBJ2-2; v_gene: TRBV29-1; abundance: -; CDR3nt: TGCAGCGTTGATTTGACCGGGGAGCTGTTTTTT; CDR3aa: CSVDLTGELFF
d_gene: TRBD2; j_gene: TRBJ2-1; v_gene: TRBV29-1; abundance: -; CDR3nt: TGCAGCGTTGGTGGACTAGCAGAGACGAATGAGCAGTTCTTC; CDR3aa: CSVGGLAETNEQFF
d_gene: TRBD2; j_gene: TRBJ2-5; v_gene: TRBV9; abundance: -; CDR3nt: TGTGCCAGCAGCGTCAGTGGGCTAGCGGGATCGGAGGAGACCCAGTACTTC; CDR3aa: CASSVSGLAGSEETQYF
d_gene: TRBD1; j_gene: TRBJ1-2; v_gene: TRBV2; abundance: -; CDR3nt: TGTGCCACACAGGGGAATGGCTACACCTTC; CDR3aa: CATQGNGYTF
d_gene: -; j_gene: TRBJ2-1; v_gene: TRBV27; abundance: -; CDR3nt: TGTGCCAGCAGTTTAGGGGCGGACAATGAGCAGTTCTTC; CDR3aa: CASSLGADNEQFF
d_gene: -; j_gene: TRBJ2-2; v_gene: TRBV29-1; abundance: -; CDR3nt: TGCAGCGTTGTACGAGGGAACACCGGGGAGCTGTTTTTT; CDR3aa: CSVVRGNTGELFF
d_gene: -; j_gene: TRBJ2-4; v_gene: TRBV7-9; abundance: -; CDR3nt: TGTGCCAGCAGCTTAGGGCAAAACAACATTCAGTACTTC; CDR3aa: CASSLGQNNIQYF
d_gene: -; j_gene: TRBJ2-1; v_gene: TRBV27; abundance: -; CDR3nt: TGTGCCAGCAGTTTGCTAGGCGAGAGCTCCTACAATGAGCAGTTCTTC; CDR3aa: CASSLLGESSYNEQFF
d_gene: TRBD2; j_gene: TRBJ2-1; v_gene: TRBV4-1; abundance: -; CDR3nt: TGCGCCAGCAGCCGGGCGATAGCGGGGGCACTGTTCTTC; CDR3aa: CASSRAIAGALFF
d_gene: TRBD1; j_gene: TRBJ2-3; v_gene: TRBV9; abundance: -; CDR3nt: TGTGCCAGCAGCGTAACAGGGACAGGGATAACAGATACGCAGTATTTT; CDR3aa: CASSVTGTGITDTQYF
d_gene: -; j_gene: TRBJ1-2; v_gene: TRBV9; abundance: -; CDR3nt: TGTGCCAGCACCGACGGGTTGGGTACGGGTTATGGCTACACCTTC; CDR3aa: CASTDGLGTGYGYTF
d_gene: -; j_gene: TRBJ2-2; v_gene: TRBV28; abundance: -; CDR3nt: TGTGCCAGCAGTTCTCAGACGGTATCCGCGAACACCGGGGAGCTGTTTTTT; CDR3aa: CASSSQTVSANTGELFF
d_gene: -; j_gene: TRBJ2-7; v_gene: TRBV29-1; abundance: -; CDR3nt: TGCAGCGTTGAAGATTTCACAGGCGTCTCCTACGAGCAGTACTTC; CDR3aa: CSVEDFTGVSYEQYF
d_gene: -; j_gene: TRBJ1-2; v_gene: TRBV9; abundance: -; CDR3nt: TGTGCCAGCAGCACCAGGGGTGGCTACACCTTC; CDR3aa: CASSTRGGYTF
d_gene: -; j_gene: TRBJ1-2; v_gene: TRBV29-1; abundance: -; CDR3nt: TGCAGCGTCGCTTTGAGGGACTATGGCTACACCTTC; CDR3aa: CSVALRDYGYTF
d_gene: -; j_gene: TRBJ1-2; v_gene: TRBV13; abundance: once; CDR3nt: TGTGCCAGCAGCCCGGTAGGCGGGAACTATGGCTACACCTTC; CDR3aa: CASSPVGGNYGYTF
d_gene: -; j_gene: TRBJ2-7; v_gene: TRBV27; abundance: -; CDR3nt: TGTGCCAGCAGCCTACTAGCTACCGGGGATCCGTACTTC; CDR3aa: CASSLLATGDPYF
d_gene: TRBD2; j_gene: TRBJ2-3; v_gene: TRBV30; abundance: -; CDR3nt: TGTGCCTGGAGTGTAGCGGGAGAGTCAGATACGCAGTATTTT; CDR3aa: CAWSVAGESDTQYF
d_gene: -; j_gene: TRBJ1-5; v_gene: TRBV7-9; abundance: -; CDR3nt: TGTGCCAGCAGCGATGGGGGGCAGCCCCAGCATTTT; CDR3aa: CASSDGGQPQHF
d_gene: -; j_gene: TRBJ2-7; v_gene: TRBV7-3; abundance: -; CDR3nt: TGTGCCAGCAGCTTTCCCCAGATCCCCTACGAGCAGTACTTC; CDR3aa: CASSFPQIPYEQYF
d_gene: -; j_gene: TRBJ2-1; v_gene: TRBV27; abundance: -; CDR3nt: TGTGCCAGCAGTTTAGACAGAAGCTCCTACAATGAGCAGTTCTTC; CDR3aa: CASSLDRSSYNEQFF